This T cell receptor (beta chain) stems from a study of OX40 agonist ivuxolimab in advanced cancers. At the level of the study: The eligibility criteria allowed prior anti-PD-1, anti-PD-L1 or anti-CTLA-4 therapy, and around 40% had some.

Study-wide points: The 0.1-3.0 mg/kg partial responders had among the lowest clonal expansion.

This clone was seen a handful of times. The antigen is undetermined. The repertoire was sequenced with immunoSEQ multiplex PCR; TCRdb's copy has only in-frame clones and lacks some. The sample lists about 62,000 clones, approximately 80% occurring once. The ends were cut back, 4 bases at V and 5 bases at J, with 8 bases in the middle. This CDR3 is 12 amino acids long. Germline V gene sequence: CDR1 SGDLS, CDR2 YYNGEE. The clonotype originates from an adult with an advanced solid tumor such as melanoma, head and neck, liver or kidney cancer. The specimen comprised CD4+ or CD8+ T cells sorted from blood, sampled in a trial of the OX40 agonist ivuxolimab. The chain carries TRBV9 and TRBJ2-3, with unresolved D. For the CDR3, the DNA is TGTGCCAGCAGCTTCGAAGGAGATACGCAGTATTTT. It is translated as CASSFEGDTQYF.